The 25 T cell receptor beta chains below all came from one sample that was sequenced in a study of T cell repertoires in cytomegalovirus infection. TCRdb reanalysed the reads using MiXCR and keeps one entry per CDR3 protein. The sample carries 150,000 to 200,000 distinct CDR3 sequences, more than 9% recorded once. The sample comprised PBMCs. These receptors were obtained from a human donor in good health (CMV status not recorded). Some clones in this sample may be carry-over from other donors' samples.

A few counts support this clonotype. The chain couples TRBV10-3 to TRBJ2-5; no reliable D call. This CDR3 spans 12 amino acids. Germline CDR1 and CDR2: ENHRY and SYGVKD. Trimming left V 8 bases short and J 0 bases short, with 7 bases between. CDR3: CAIGHDQETQYF. DNA for the CDR3: TGTGCCATCGGCCATGACCAAGAGACCCAGTACTTC.

This chain links TRBV10-3 with TRBJ2-1; the match to TRBD1 covers 7 bases. Germline V gene data show CDR1 as ENHRY and CDR2 as SYGVKD. The V and J ends lost 1 base and 8 bases, in that order; junction bases with no gene match: 5. CDR3 length equals 14 residues. CDR3 loop: CAISEWQGVDEQFF. The CDR3 DNA is TGTGCCATCAGTGAGTGGCAGGGGGTGGATGAGCAGTTCTTC.

This clonotype was seen at least ten times. The V and J genes are TRBV7-2 and TRBJ1-3, with D possibly being TRBD1 (6 bases). V was cut by 4 bases and J by 3 bases, with 19 bases left in between. The length of the CDR3 is 17 residues. Germline assignment: CDR1 SGHTA and CDR2 FQGNSA. The CDR3 region is CASSYLGQGRVGNTIYF. In DNA, the CDR3 is TGTGCCAGCAGCTACCTGGGCCAGGGGAGGGTTGGAAACACCATATATTTT.

There are a few counts of this clonotype. The J gene is TRBJ1-1, the V gene TRBV18; TRBD1 aligns across 9 bases. The ends lost 1 base at V and 6 bases at J; junction bases unmatched: 6. This CDR3 has 15 residues. Looked up from germline, CDR1 is KGHSH and CDR2 is LQKENI. The CDR3 protein is CASSPLQGQGSEAFF. In nucleotides, the CDR3 is TGTGCCAGCTCACCACTTCAGGGACAGGGCTCTGAAGCTTTCTTT.

This clonotype was picked up many times. The gene calls are TRBV7-3 and TRBJ2-2, with D perhaps TRBD2 (5 bases). Germline V CDR1 and CDR2: SGHTA, FQGTGA. The V end lost 0 bases, the J end lost 6 bases, and 20 bases lay between the germline ends. The CDR3 sequence is 18 residues long. The chain's CDR3 is CASSLTHMAGEGSGELFF. The DNA for the CDR3 is TGTGCCAGCAGCTTAACCCATATGGCGGGTGAAGGTTCCGGGGAGCTGTTTTTT.

The chain is built from TRBV3-1 and TRBJ2-5; D uncertain. Germline CDR1 is LGHDT and CDR2 is YNNKEL (reference sequence). The CDR3 is made up of 14 amino acids. V shed 3 bases and J shed 2 bases, with 10 bases lying between them. CDR3 coding DNA: TGTGCCAGCAGCCACCACGTGCAGCAAGAGACCCAGTACTTC. It is translated as CASSHHVQQETQYF.

This clonotype was observed at least ten times. The rearrangement uses TRBV7-2 and TRBJ2-7; no clear D gene. The germline V gene has CDR1 SGHTA and CDR2 FQGNSA. Trimming cost V 3 bases and J 0 bases, with 0 bases left between them. This CDR3 contains 11 residues. The CDR3 is CASSFSYEQYF. The CDR3 bases are TGTGCCAGCAGCTTCTCCTACGAGCAGTACTTC.

The genes are TRBV4-2 and TRBJ1-1; D is uncertain. The CDR3 covers 12 residues. Germline values: CDR1 LGHNA, CDR2 YNFKEQ. V gave up 1 base and J gave up 3 bases, with 3 bases separating them. CDR3 bases: TGTGCCAGCAGCCAAGTGTACACTGAAGCTTTCTTT. This sequence encodes CASSQVYTEAFF.

This clonotype appeared many times. The J gene is TRBJ2-7, the V gene TRBV7-2; 11 nucleotides agree with TRBD2. This CDR3 has 16 amino acids. Germline V gene lookup returns CDR1 SGHTA and CDR2 FQGNSA. With V trimmed by 0 bases and J by 7 bases, 8 bases remained unmatched. Here the CDR3 reads CASSLAELAGASEQYF. CDR3 bases: TGTGCCAGCAGCTTAGCTGAACTAGCGGGGGCTAGTGAGCAGTACTTC.

This clonotype was seen repeatedly, ten times or more. This sequence joins TRBV10-3 and TRBJ2-3; D may be TRBD1 (6 bases). Trimming cost V 10 bases and J 0 bases, with 11 bases left between them. From germline, CDR1 is ENHRY and CDR2 SYGVKD. This CDR3 has 13 amino acids. CDR3 DNA sequence: TGTGCCACCGCCAGGGGTAGCACAGATACGCAGTATTTT. It encodes CATARGSTDTQYF.

In this sample, this clonotype turned up many times. V is TRBV7-9 and J is TRBJ1-6; D ambiguous. V lost 0 bases, J lost 8 bases, and 14 bases lay in between. The CDR3 runs to 16 residues. The germline CDR1 and CDR2 sequences are SEHNR and FQNEAQ (reference sequence). Here the CDR3 DNA reads TGTGCCAGCAGCTTAGCAGGTGCGGCGGATTATTCACCCCTCCACTTT. It specifies CASSLAGAADYSPLHF.

This clonotype was observed a handful of times. The CDR3 region is CARWVRDRAEKLFF. The CDR3 nucleotides are TGCGCCAGGTGGGTCCGGGACAGGGCTGAAAAACTGTTTTTT. V and J are TRBV5-1 and TRBJ1-4; the match to TRBD1 covers 9 bases. Germline values: CDR1 SGHRS, CDR2 YFSETQ. This CDR3 is 14 amino acids long. V dropped 8 bases and J dropped 7; count of bases not matched to a gene: 9.

This clonotype was counted at least ten times. V gene TRBV10-3 combines with J gene TRBJ2-3; the match to TRBD2 covers 7 bases. V lost 2 bases, J lost 0 bases, and 2 bases stayed unmatched. This CDR3 is built from 15 residues. Germline loops: CDR1 ENHRY, CDR2 SYGVKD. The CDR3 bases are TGTGCCATCAGTGAGCTAGCGGAAAGCACAGATACGCAGTATTTT. Translated: CAISELAESTDTQYF.

This clonotype was found a few times. The chain joins TRBV23-1 to TRBJ2-2, with TRBD1 matching over 7 bases. TRBV23-1 is labeled an ORF, and its function is uncertain. Germline trimming cut 2 bases from V and 4 bases from J; bases unmatched to any gene: 4. There are 15 residues in the CDR3. CDR3 in amino acids: CASSQRGRFTGELFF. The CDR3 DNA sequence: TGCGCCAGCAGTCAAAGGGGGCGGTTCACCGGGGAGCTGTTTTTT.

This clonotype came up many times. The rearrangement uses TRBV28 and TRBJ1-2; D is perhaps TRBD1 (6 bases). V dropped 6 bases and J dropped 0 bases, with 11 bases sitting between them. Looked up from germline, CDR1 is MDHEN and CDR2 is SYDVKM. The CDR3 consists of 14 residues. CDR3 loop: CASRMDSTNYGYTF. Here the CDR3 DNA reads TGTGCCAGCAGGATGGACAGCACTAACTATGGCTACACCTTC.

This clonotype was recorded many times. This chain connects TRBV7-2 to TRBJ2-1, with a weak D call TRBD2 (5 bases). The V gene lost 1 base and the J gene lost 7 bases, with 11 bases spanning the gap. The CDR3 sequence is 14 residues long. Germline lookup yields CDR1 SGHTA and CDR2 FQGNSA. The CDR3 sequence is CASSLVGGWNEQFF. CDR3 coding DNA: TGTGCCAGCAGCTTAGTGGGCGGGTGGAATGAGCAGTTCTTC.

This clonotype was seen ten or more times. V and J are TRBV29-1 and TRBJ1-2; D is uncertain. Germline V gene data show CDR1 as SQVTM and CDR2 as ANQGSEA. Trimming removed 2 bases at V and 1 base at J, with 11 bases between. CDR3 size: 14 residues. DNA of the CDR3: TGCAGCGTTGAACGGTGGGAACGTAACTATGGCTACACCTTC. Translated: CSVERWERNYGYTF.

This clonotype was counted at least ten times. V usage is TRBV6-1 and J usage is TRBJ2-3; D is possibly TRBD2 (6 bases). Germline lookup yields CDR1 MNHNS and CDR2 SASEGT. The CDR3 has 14 amino acids. Trimming removed 7 bases at V and 3 bases at J, with 14 bases between. CDR3 DNA sequence: TGTGCCAGCACCCCCCCGGAGGGTACAGATACGCAGTATTTT. Translating gives CASTPPEGTDTQYF.

This clonotype was seen many times. The chain recombines TRBV5-4 with TRBJ1-2, with a possible D match to TRBD1 (5 bases). Trimming left V 4 bases short and J 4 bases short, with 14 bases between. Germline V CDR1 and CDR2: SGHNT, YYREEE (reference sequence). The CDR3 covers 14 residues. The CDR3 region is CASSPRGASYGYTF. The CDR3 DNA follows: TGTGCCAGCAGCCCGAGAGGGGCGAGCTATGGCTACACCTTC. The whole variable domain, remainder taken from reference TRBV5-4 and TRBJ1-2, is ETGVTQSPTHLIKTRGQQVTLRCSSQSGHNTVSWYQQALGQGPQFIFQYYREEENGRGNFPPRFSGLQFPNYSSELNVNALELDDSALYLCASSPRGASYGYTFGSGTRLTVV.

This clonotype was detected ten times or more. CDR3: CASSLRGQADNEQFF. The CDR3 bases are TGTGCCAGCAGCTTAAGGGGACAGGCCGACAATGAGCAGTTCTTC. The chain couples TRBV7-2 to TRBJ2-1; TRBD1 aligns across 8 bases. Per the germline V gene, CDR1 is SGHTA and CDR2 is FQGNSA. There are 15 residues in the CDR3. Unmatched junction bases numbered 5, after V lost 2 bases and J lost 5 bases.

This clonotype has just a few counts. This chain links TRBV5-1 with TRBJ1-2; D remains ambiguous. The CDR3 has 12 residues. Germline assignment: CDR1 SGHRS and CDR2 YFSETQ. Deletions cut 6 bases from V and 4 bases from J, with 10 bases between. CDR3 sequence (DNA): TGCGCCAGCAACGGTGAGAGCTATGGCTACACCTTC. Protein: CASNGESYGYTF. Together with reference TRBV5-1 and TRBJ1-2, the CDR3 gives the full variable domain: KAGVTQTPRYLIKTRGQQVTLSCSPISGHRSVSWYQQTPGQGLQFLFEYFSETQRNKGNFPGRFSGRQFSNSRSEMNVSTLELGDSALYLCASNGESYGYTFGSGTRLTVV.

This clonotype occurred a few times. The gene calls are TRBV6-6 and TRBJ2-2; 8 bases align to TRBD1. The CDR3 sequence is 15 residues long. The junction had 5 bases not matched to a gene; V was cut back by 6 bases and J by 2 bases. Germline V gene lookup returns CDR1 MNHNY and CDR2 SVGAGI (reference sequence). In nucleotides, the CDR3 is TGTGCCAGCAGCCGACAGGGGCCTAACACCGGGGAGCTGTTTTTT. Translation gives CASSRQGPNTGELFF.

This clonotype has a count of ten or more. J is TRBJ2-1 and V is TRBV7-2; tentatively, D is TRBD1 or TRBD2 (5 bases each). The CDR3 consists of 13 residues. Trimming removed 5 bases from V and 7 bases from J, with 12 bases in between. CDR1 and CDR2 from the germline V gene are SGHTA and FQGNSA. This CDR3 reads CASSRGRINEQFF. Written as DNA, the CDR3 is TGTGCCAGCAGCCGGGGACGTATTAATGAGCAGTTCTTC.

This clonotype was observed a few times. The chain has TRBV6-2 or TRBV6-3 and TRBJ2-3, with 8 bases aligning to TRBD2. Germline assignment: CDR1 MNHEY and CDR2 SVGEGT. This CDR3 has 17 amino acids. Trimming at V came to 3 bases and at J to 4 bases, leaving 12 bases not matched to a gene. DNA for the CDR3: TGTGCCAGCAGTTATCACGATAGCGGGAAGGAGGCAGATACGCAGTATTTT. Encoded protein: CASSYHDSGKEADTQYF.

The chain uses TRBV28 and TRBJ1-6; D ambiguous. Germline lookup yields CDR1 MDHEN and CDR2 SYDVKM. Trimming shortened V by 7 bases and J by 0 bases, and 13 bases separated the two germline ends. CDR3 size: 16 residues. CDR3 sequence: CASTRTESSYNSPLHF. The CDR3 DNA follows: TGTGCCAGCACCAGGACGGAAAGCTCCTATAATTCACCCCTCCACTTT. The full variable domain, its missing parts supplied by reference TRBV28 and TRBJ1-6, is DVKVTQSSRYLVKRTGEKVFLECVQDMDHENMFWYRQDPGLGLRLIYFSYDVKMKEKGDIPEGYSVSREKKERFSLILESASTNQTSMYLCASTRTESSYNSPLHFGNGTRLTVT.